These T cell receptor beta chains were read from a single sample in a study of cytomegalovirus exposure and HLA in healthy donors. Clones were sequenced by immunoSEQ multiplex PCR, and TCRdb holds only the in-frame ones, with some missing. The repertoire holds over 90,000 clones, with approximately 72% as singletons. Sequencing was performed on PBMCs. Source of these receptors: a female donor in good health and CMV-seropositive. Each CDR3 is given with its conserved first and last residue. Fields, in order: V gene, D gene, clone size, J gene, CDR3 protein, CDR3 DNA. The D gene is left open where the match is weak. A clone size is listed for some rows: how often the clone was seen (once, few, many), or a class if it is expanded.

TRBV6-6	NA	few	TRBJ1-5	CASSSGSSSNQPQHF	TGTGCCAGCAGTTCCGGGAGCTCTAGCAATCAGCCCCAGCATTTT
TRBV30	NA	NA	TRBJ1-5	CAWSGLGDINQPQHF	TGTGCCTGGAGTGGCCTGGGGGACATCAATCAGCCCCAGCATTTT
TRBV27	NA	NA	TRBJ1-2	CASSLSVQALYGYTF	TGTGCCAGCAGTTTATCGGTACAGGCCCTCTATGGCTACACCTTC
TRBV18	NA	NA	TRBJ1-5	CASSPARNQPQHF	TGTGCCAGCTCACCGGCCAGGAATCAGCCCCAGCATTTT
TRBV6-4	TRBD2	once	TRBJ2-3	CASSLWTSGDTDTQYF	TGTGCCAGCAGTCTCTGGACTAGCGGGGACACAGATACGCAGTATTTT
TRBV2	TRBD2	NA	TRBJ2-1	CASRVAGGPYNEQFF	TGTGCCAGCAGGGTAGCGGGGGGGCCCTACAATGAGCAGTTCTTC
TRBV7-9	TRBD2	NA	TRBJ2-2	CASSRLAGVAGELFF	TGTGCCAGCAGCCGACTAGCGGGAGTAGCCGGGGAGCTGTTTTTT
TRBV7-9	TRBD1	few	TRBJ2-1	CASSPGTGFGEQFF	TGTGCCAGCAGCCCCGGGACAGGATTTGGTGAGCAGTTCTTC
TRBV29-1	NA	NA	TRBJ1-1	CSVRSTDPNTEAFF	TGCAGCGTCCGGTCAACAGATCCGAACACTGAAGCTTTCTTT
TRBV4-3	TRBD2	NA	TRBJ2-1	CASSQDPPSGGMNEQFF	TGCGCCAGCAGCCAAGATCCCCCCAGCGGGGGGATGAATGAGCAGTTCTTC
TRBV4-1	TRBD1	NA	TRBJ2-1	CASSNTPGTGVIYNEQFF	TGCGCCAGCAGTAATACACCCGGGACAGGGGTGATCTACAATGAGCAGTTCTTC
TRBV5-1	NA	NA	TRBJ1-3	CASSRTLMSQGGSGNTIYF	TGCGCCAGCAGCCGCACCCTTATGAGTCAAGGGGGCTCTGGAAACACCATATATTTT
TRBV9	NA	once	TRBJ1-6	CASSVERGGNSPLHF	TGTGCCAGCAGCGTAGAACGGGGAGGTAATTCACCCCTCCACTTT
TRBV2	TRBD2	NA	TRBJ2-1	CASRLAGASEQFF	TGTGCCAGCAGGCTAGCGGGGGCGAGTGAGCAGTTCTTC
TRBV7-2	TRBD2	NA	TRBJ2-7	CASKRTSGGWGEQYF	TGTGCCAGCAAGCGGACTAGCGGGGGTTGGGGTGAGCAGTACTTC
TRBV5-1	TRBD2	NA	TRBJ2-3	CASSLAVAGGTDTQYF	TGCGCCAGCAGCTTGGCCGTGGCGGGGGGCACAGATACGCAGTATTTT
TRBV28	TRBD2	NA	TRBJ2-3	CASSLGTSGGGGTDTQYF	TGTGCCAGCAGCTTGGGGACTAGCGGGGGGGGAGGCACAGATACGCAGTATTTT
TRBV7-8	NA	NA	TRBJ1-6	CASSHRISEGPLHF	TGTGCCAGCAGCCACAGGATTTCGGAAGGACCCCTCCACTTT
TRBV7-6	TRBD1	NA	TRBJ1-2	CASSSGTGGLGYTF	TGTGCCAGCAGCTCCGGGACAGGGGGCCTCGGCTACACCTTC
TRBV2	NA	few	TRBJ2-2	CASTFSSGELFF	TGTGCCAGCACCTTTTCGTCCGGGGAGCTGTTTTTT
TRBV11-3	TRBD1	few	TRBJ1-1	CASSRDRGEAFF	TGTGCCAGCAGTCGGGACAGGGGTGAAGCTTTCTTT
TRBV5-4	TRBD2	NA	TRBJ2-3	CASSPSLAGGLDTQYF	TGTGCCAGCAGCCCTTCCTTAGCGGGAGGTTTAGATACGCAGTATTTT
TRBV7-2	NA	NA	TRBJ2-1	CASSLFQADNEQFF	TGTGCCAGCAGCTTATTTCAGGCCGACAATGAGCAGTTCTTC
TRBV10-1	TRBD1	NA	TRBJ2-5	CASSEPLPEGAKETQYF	TGCGCCAGCAGTGAGCCCCTGCCTGAGGGGGCGAAGGAGACCCAGTACTTC
TRBV9	TRBD2	NA	TRBJ2-3	CASSVASGRGADTQYF	TGTGCCAGCAGCGTAGCCAGCGGGAGAGGCGCAGATACGCAGTATTTT
TRBV9	TRBD1	NA	TRBJ1-5	CASRERQGGQPQHF	TGTGCCAGCAGGGAAAGACAGGGAGGTCAGCCCCAGCATTTT
TRBV28	NA	few	TRBJ2-6	CASSLENSGANVLTF	TGTGCCAGCAGTTTGGAGAACTCTGGGGCCAACGTCCTGACTTTC
TRBV5-1	NA	few	TRBJ1-1	CASSPKRGDTEAFF	TGCGCCAGCAGCCCCAAACGCGGGGACACTGAAGCTTTCTTT
TRBV7-9	NA	once	TRBJ2-1	CASSLPSRRHNEQFF	TGTGCCAGCAGCTTACCCTCCCGGAGGCACAATGAGCAGTTCTTC
TRBV4-1	TRBD1	few	TRBJ1-5	CASSQVGGGINQPQHF	TGCGCCAGCAGCCAAGTTGGAGGGGGCATCAATCAGCCCCAGCATTTT
TRBV6-5	NA	NA	TRBJ2-7	CASRSRGRTYYEQYF	TGTGCCAGCAGGTCACGAGGGAGAACCTACTACGAGCAGTACTTC
TRBV4-3	NA	NA	TRBJ2-1	CASSQGLVQFF	TGCGCCAGCAGCCAAGGACTAGTGCAGTTCTTC
TRBV28	TRBD1	NA	TRBJ1-1	CASSLPQGRTEAFF	TGTGCCAGCAGTTTGCCACAGGGGCGAACTGAAGCTTTCTTT
TRBV11-2	NA	once	TRBJ1-3	CASSPLSSGNTIYF	TGTGCCAGCAGCCCCCTGTCCTCTGGAAACACCATATATTTT
TRBV7-9	NA	NA	TRBJ1-2	CASSFIQIYGYTF	TGTGCCAGCAGCTTTATACAGATCTATGGCTACACCTTC
TRBV28	NA	NA	TRBJ1-4	CASRGYWGEEKLFF	TGTGCCAGCAGGGGTTATTGGGGGGAGGAAAAACTGTTTTTT
TRBV5-6	TRBD1	NA	TRBJ2-1	CASSPIPGQGNNEQFF	TGTGCCAGCAGCCCGATACCGGGACAGGGGAACAATGAGCAGTTCTTC
TRBV4-3	NA	NA	TRBJ1-4	CASSQDYGQGIGKLFF	TGCGCCAGCAGCCAAGATTATGGGCAGGGTATAGGAAAACTGTTTTTT
TRBV7-2	NA	once	TRBJ1-6	CASSFGTSEPLHF	TGTGCCAGCAGCTTCGGGACATCAGAACCCCTCCACTTT
TRBV5-1	NA	few	TRBJ2-1	CASSPMGSSWDEQFF	TGCGCCAGCAGCCCGATGGGCAGTTCCTGGGATGAGCAGTTCTTC
TRBV10-3	TRBD1	NA	TRBJ1-3	CATQGGGNTIYF	TGTGCCACACAGGGGGGAGGAAACACCATATATTTT
TRBV7-3	NA	NA	TRBJ2-1	CATSWTASNEQFF	TGTGCCACCTCTTGGACAGCTAGCAATGAGCAGTTCTTC
TRBV4-3	NA	NA	TRBJ1-1	CASSPPGQSNTEAFF	TGCGCCAGCAGCCCCCCGGGACAATCGAACACTGAAGCTTTCTTT
TRBV6-5	NA	NA	TRBJ2-3	CASRKDRIPTDTQYF	TGTGCCAGCAGAAAAGACAGGATTCCCACAGATACGCAGTATTTT
TRBV11-2	TRBD1	NA	TRBJ1-5	CASSSDRDSRSNQPQHF	TGTGCCAGCAGCTCGGACCGGGACAGTCGGAGCAATCAGCCCCAGCATTTT
TRBV4-3	TRBD1	NA	TRBJ1-2	CASSSRGLSGYTF	TGCGCCAGCAGTTCCAGGGGGCTTAGTGGCTACACCTTC
TRBV25-1	NA	NA	TRBJ1-5	CASSLAQANQPQHF	TGTGCCAGCAGCCTCGCGCAGGCCAATCAGCCCCAGCATTTT
TRBV30	NA	NA	TRBJ1-2	CAWSDPRRANYGYTF	TGTGCCTGGAGTGATCCTCGGCGGGCTAACTATGGCTACACCTTC
TRBV29-1	TRBD1	NA	TRBJ2-7	CSVTGATDYEQYF	TGCAGCGTGACAGGGGCGACGGACTACGAGCAGTACTTC